Below are 15 T cell receptor beta chains sequenced from a single sample in a study of blood T cell repertoires in COVID-19. TCRdb's table, derived via immunoSEQ multiplex PCR, lists solely in-frame clones and lacks some. Here the sample spans around 150,000 clones, more than 75% being singletons. Sequencing used peripheral blood. Source of these receptors: a man between 70 and 80 years old with acute or convalescent COVID-19.

V and J are TRBV18 and TRBJ1-2, with TRBD1 identical over 11 bases. J was trimmed by 6 bases and V by 1 base; bases with no gene match: 4. The CDR3 length is 15 residues. Per the germline V gene, CDR1 is KGHSH and CDR2 is LQKENI. The CDR3 DNA follows: TGTGCCAGCTCACCACGCTCGGGACAGGGGGATGGCTACACCTTC. This translates into CASSPRSGQGDGYTF.

The table lists this clone with a few counts. The chain uses TRBV16 and TRBJ2-7, with 8 bases matching TRBD1. The germline V gene encodes CDR1 KGHSY and CDR2 FQNENV. J gave up 7 bases and V 1 base, and 6 bases lay outside the gene matches. This CDR3 region has 14 residues. The CDR3 region is CASSQWAGGKEQYF. The CDR3 DNA follows: TGTGCCAGCAGCCAATGGGCAGGGGGCAAGGAGCAGTACTTC.

About this clone: The same CDR3 also results from other DNA sequences found in this sample. This chain links TRBV6-5 with TRBJ2-7; TRBD1 agrees at 8 bases. The CDR3 is made up of 16 amino acids. The junction had 4 bases not matched to a gene; V was cut back by 0 bases and J by 0 bases. Germline CDR1 and CDR2: MNHEY and SVGAGI. CDR3 in amino acids: CASSYSKTGASYEQYF. The DNA of the CDR3 is TGTGCCAGCAGTTACTCGAAGACAGGGGCCTCCTACGAGCAGTACTTC.

This chain links TRBV12-5 with TRBJ2-7; 11 nucleotides match TRBD1. There are 18 residues in the CDR3. Germline CDR1 is LGHNT and CDR2 is FRNRAP. The V segment lost 0 bases and the J segment 4 bases; nucleotides outside the gene matches: 11. The CDR3 region has the DNA TGTGCTAGTGGTTTGGTACCTTCAGGACAGGGGGCTGCTTACGAGCAGTACTTC. Its translation: CASGLVPSGQGAAYEQYF.

The rearrangement links TRBV28 to TRBJ2-7, with TRBD2 matching 8 bases. Per germline, CDR1 MDHEN and CDR2 SYDVKM. The CDR3 has 14 residues. After removal of 4 bases from V and 4 bases from J, the junction contained 6 bases not matched to a gene. The CDR3 protein is CASSSTSARYEQYF. The CDR3, as DNA: TGTGCCAGCAGTTCGACTAGCGCGAGATACGAGCAGTACTTC.

V gene TRBV2 combines with J gene TRBJ2-5; no definite D call. Germline CDR1 reads SNHLY; CDR2 reads FYNNEI. The CDR3 spans 12 residues. The germline V and J ends were trimmed by 3 bases and 5 bases, with 7 bases remaining between them. The CDR3: CASSDRSETQYF. In DNA form, the CDR3 reads TGTGCCAGCAGTGATAGGAGCGAGACCCAGTACTTC.

The chain carries TRBV5-1 and TRBJ2-5; 10 bases map to TRBD2. V lost 1 base and J lost 2; bases outside the gene matches: 5. CDR3 length: 16 amino acids. Germline V gene lookup returns CDR1 SGHRS and CDR2 YFSETQ. The CDR3 region is CASSLYPSGGQETQYF. CDR3 DNA sequence: TGCGCCAGCAGCTTGTATCCTAGCGGGGGACAAGAGACCCAGTACTTC.

The rearrangement uses TRBV28 and TRBJ2-3, with D possibly TRBD2 on 6 matching bases. This CDR3 is built from 16 residues. CDR1 and CDR2 from the germline V gene are MDHEN and SYDVKM. V lost 3 bases, J lost 2 bases, and 15 bases lay in between. CDR3 protein: CASSFSGTLSTDTQYF. CDR3 DNA: TGTGCCAGCAGTTTTTCCGGGACTCTTTCCACAGATACGCAGTATTTT.

The V call is TRBV7-8, the J call TRBJ1-3; perhaps TRBD1 as D (6 bases). The CDR3 has 16 amino acids. Per germline, CDR1 SGHVS and CDR2 FQNEAQ. The V gene lost 1 base and the J gene lost 2 bases, with 12 bases spanning the gap. The CDR3 bases are TGTGCCAGCAGCTTAGTCGGGGGGGCGCCTGGAAACACCATATATTTT. Translation gives CASSLVGGAPGNTIYF.

The rearrangement uses TRBV3-1 (or the pseudogene TRBV3-2) and TRBJ2-7; possibly TRBD1 for D (6 bases). The V gene's germline CDR1 is LGHDT and CDR2 YNNKEL (reference sequence). The CDR3 consists of 15 residues. The germline V and J ends were trimmed by 4 bases and 0 bases, with 13 bases remaining between them. CDR3 amino acids: CASSPTGQSSYEQYF. The DNA for the CDR3 is TGTGCCAGCAGCCCAACCGGACAGTCCTCCTACGAGCAGTACTTC.

The sample holds a few counts of this clone. V gene TRBV4-1 combines with J gene TRBJ2-1, with 11 nucleotides matching TRBD2. J was trimmed by 5 bases and V by 3 bases; bases with no gene match: 3. The CDR3 contains 15 residues. The germline gives CDR1 MGHRA, CDR2 YSYEKL. CDR3 amino acids: CASSQRSGRDNEQFF. In DNA form, the CDR3 reads TGCGCCAGCAGCCAGCGTAGCGGGAGGGACAATGAGCAGTTCTTC.

The chain employs TRBV30 and TRBJ2-2, with TRBD1 identical over 9 bases. The germline CDR1 and CDR2 sequences are GTSNPN and SVGIG (reference sequence). This CDR3 spans 18 amino acids. The J segment lost 6 bases and the V segment lost 2 bases, leaving 16 bases of the junction unmatched. CDR3 sequence (DNA): TGTGCCTGGAGTCCAACCTCAACAGGGGGCCGGGGGCCCGGGGAGCTGTTTTTT. Its protein product is CAWSPTSTGGRGPGELFF.

The chain carries TRBV6-2 or TRBV6-3 and TRBJ2-1, with 12 positions matching TRBD2. V dropped 0 bases and J dropped 6; count of bases not matched to a gene: 6. The CDR3 is 17 amino acids. Germline CDR1 reads MNHEY; CDR2 reads SVGEGT. The CDR3 loop is CASSYSPTSGRSNEQFF. The CDR3 DNA reads TGTGCCAGCAGTTACTCCCCTACTAGCGGGAGGAGCAATGAGCAGTTCTTC.

As concerns this clone: The germline gene is not matched at one end of the junction; a read error may be the cause. The gene calls are TRBV4-1 and TRBJ2-1; 7 positions agree with TRBD1. CDR3 length equals 16 residues. Germline V gives CDR1 MGHRA, CDR2 YSYEKL. DNA for the CDR3: TGCGCCAGCCGCCACCAACGACAGGGTAGGGGCAATGAGCAGTTCTTC. This gives the protein CASRHQRQGRGNEQFF.

V gene TRBV28 combines with J gene TRBJ1-5, with a weak D call TRBD1 (5 bases). Germline CDR1 and CDR2: MDHEN and SYDVKM. There are 15 residues in the CDR3. Deletions cut 7 bases from V and 7 bases from J, with 20 bases between. The CDR3 nucleotides read TGTGCCAGCAATTCAGGTGCGGGGGTTGGGCAGCCCCAGCATTTT. Its translation: CASNSGAGVGQPQHF.